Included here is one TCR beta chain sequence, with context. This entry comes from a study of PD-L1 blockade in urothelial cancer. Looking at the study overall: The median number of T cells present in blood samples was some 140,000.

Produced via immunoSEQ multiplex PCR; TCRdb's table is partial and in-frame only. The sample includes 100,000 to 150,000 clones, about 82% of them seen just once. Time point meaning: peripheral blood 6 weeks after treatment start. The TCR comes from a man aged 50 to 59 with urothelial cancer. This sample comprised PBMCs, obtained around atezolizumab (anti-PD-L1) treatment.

CDR3 sequence reads: CASSPIAGSVRELFF. In DNA, the CDR3 is TGTGCCAGCAGCCCAATAGCGGGATCCGTCCGGGAGCTGTTTTTT. The J gene is TRBJ2-2, the V gene TRBV5-4, with 8 bases that match TRBD2. The CDR3 is 15 residues long. CDR1 and CDR2 from the germline V gene are SGHNT and YYREEE (reference sequence). With 4 bases clipped from V and 9 bases from J, the junction kept 11 bases outside the gene matches.